This T cell receptor (beta chain) derives from a study of blood T cell repertoires in COVID-19. At the level of the study: Acute-phase and convalescent COVID-19 samples originated in the United States, Italy and Spain. The analysed material was cDNA or gDNA that came from T cells, B-cell-depleted T cells, or PBMCs.

As handled by the study authors: Scientists estimated how many nucleated cells there were by amplifying reference gene primers. TCRdb's copy holds only in-frame clones and misses some; the assay was immunoSEQ multiplex PCR. V, J and clone size are those of that table, while D and trimming were read from the DNA. The data contain 100,000 to 150,000 clones, about 86% of them singletons. Per the germline V gene, CDR1 is MNHEY and CDR2 is SMNVEV (reference sequence). The CDR3 spans 16 residues. The junction had 7 bases not matched to a gene; V was cut back by 4 bases and J by 3 bases. The chain is built from TRBV27 and TRBJ2-3; 10 bases are a match to TRBD2. What was sequenced was peripheral blood. The receptor comes from a woman aged 50 to 60 with acute or convalescent COVID-19. CDR3 residues: CASSSRLAGTTDTQYF. The CDR3 region has the DNA TGTGCCAGCAGTTCCCGACTAGCGGGTACGACAGATACGCAGTATTTT.